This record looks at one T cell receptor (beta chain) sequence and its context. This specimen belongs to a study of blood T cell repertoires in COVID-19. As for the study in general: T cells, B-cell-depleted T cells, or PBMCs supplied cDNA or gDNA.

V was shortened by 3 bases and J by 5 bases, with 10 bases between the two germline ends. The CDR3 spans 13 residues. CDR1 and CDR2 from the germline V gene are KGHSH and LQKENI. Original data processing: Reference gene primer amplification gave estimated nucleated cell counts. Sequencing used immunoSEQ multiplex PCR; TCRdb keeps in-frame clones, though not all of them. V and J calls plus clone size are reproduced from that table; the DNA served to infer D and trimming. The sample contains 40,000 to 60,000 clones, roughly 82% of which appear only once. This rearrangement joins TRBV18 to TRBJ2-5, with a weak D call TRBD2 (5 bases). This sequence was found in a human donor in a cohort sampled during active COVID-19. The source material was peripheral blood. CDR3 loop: CASSPSPGETQYF. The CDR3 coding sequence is TGTGCCAGCTCACCTTCCCCGGGGGAGACCCAGTACTTC. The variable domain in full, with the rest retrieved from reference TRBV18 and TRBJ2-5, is NAGVMQNPRHLVRRRGQEARLRCSPMKGHSHVYWYRQLPEEGLKFMVYLQKENIIDESGMPKERFSAEFPKEGPSILRIQQVVRGDSAAYFCASSPSPGETQYFGPGTRLLVL.